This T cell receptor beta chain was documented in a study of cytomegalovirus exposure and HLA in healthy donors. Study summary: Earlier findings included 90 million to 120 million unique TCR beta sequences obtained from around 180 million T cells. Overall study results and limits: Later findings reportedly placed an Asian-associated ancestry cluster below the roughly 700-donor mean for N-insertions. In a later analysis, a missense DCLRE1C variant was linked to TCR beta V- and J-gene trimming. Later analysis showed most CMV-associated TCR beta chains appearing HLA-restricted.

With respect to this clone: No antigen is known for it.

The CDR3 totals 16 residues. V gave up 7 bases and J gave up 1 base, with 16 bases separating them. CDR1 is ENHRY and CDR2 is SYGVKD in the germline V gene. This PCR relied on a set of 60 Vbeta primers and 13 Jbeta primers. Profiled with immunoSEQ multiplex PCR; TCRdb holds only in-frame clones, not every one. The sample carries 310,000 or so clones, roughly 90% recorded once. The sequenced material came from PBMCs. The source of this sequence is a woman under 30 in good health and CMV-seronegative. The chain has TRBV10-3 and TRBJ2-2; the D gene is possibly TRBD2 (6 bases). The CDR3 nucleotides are TGTGCCATCACCCCTGCCGGAGCGGGGAACACCGGGGAGCTGTTTTTT. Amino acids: CAITPAGAGNTGELFF.